Described below is a single TCR beta chain sequence and its context. The study drew participants aged roughly 18 to 89 years from fewer than 30 US areas. Cohort 3 donors counted as recovered after two negative PCRs, clearance, or resolved symptoms. This sample is part of a study of blood T cell repertoires in COVID-19. The CDR3 runs 14 residues. The V gene's germline CDR1 is MNHEY and CDR2 SMNVEV (reference sequence). V lost 2 bases and J 8 bases, leaving 14 bases between the germline ends. TCRdb's table, derived via immunoSEQ multiplex PCR, lists solely in-frame clones and lacks some. Among over 350,000 clones listed, 70% to 90% were seen once.

The clonotype originates from a woman younger than 35 who had recovered from COVID-19. Sequenced input: PBMCs or T cells enriched from blood (not recorded which). The rearrangement links TRBV27 to TRBJ2-3, with D perhaps TRBD1 (6 bases). As DNA, the CDR3 is TGTGCCAGCAGTTTACAGGGGTACCGTGGTACGCAGTATTTT. This codes for CASSLQGYRGTQYF.